The entry below describes one T cell receptor beta chain. The authors' processing: Reference gene primer amplification yielded estimated nucleated cell counts. Measured with immunoSEQ multiplex PCR; TCRdb has only the in-frame clones, and not every one. V and J calls and clone size follow that table, whereas D and trimming were derived from the DNA. The sample contains 250,000 to 300,000 clones, 83% of which appear only once. V dropped 7 bases and J dropped 2; count of bases not matched to a gene: 4. Germline CDR1 reads MNHEY; CDR2 reads SVGAGI. This CDR3 comprises 13 residues. These data belong to a study of blood T cell repertoires in COVID-19. As for the study in general: Sites in the United States, Italy and Spain provided acute and convalescent COVID-19 samples. The cDNA or gDNA used as material had been derived from T cells, B-cell-depleted T cells, or PBMCs.

What was sequenced was peripheral blood. This chain connects TRBV6-5 to TRBJ2-5; the match to TRBD1 covers 7 bases. The sequence came from a man older than 75 with acute or convalescent COVID-19. The CDR3 sequence: CASKRTGQETQYF. DNA of the CDR3: TGTGCCAGCAAGAGGACAGGACAAGAGACCCAGTACTTC.